Included here is one T cell receptor (beta chain) sequence, with context. What this receptor recognizes is not known. Base qualities were left out, and no much larger clone turns up one base away. This record belongs to a study of post-analysis software for immune sequencing data (dated by TCRdb to the mid-2010s). General notes on the study: Recorded disease courses included relapsing-remitting, secondary progressive and progressive-relapsing multiple sclerosis, with some patients lacking subtype annotation. Patient repertoires were compared against roughly 12 previously published healthy control repertoires from donors aged 6 to 25 years. A subset of samples was prepared in parallel using single-end sample barcoding, then pooled and co-amplified after Illumina adapter ligation. What the authors observed across the whole study: Patients showed significantly higher frequencies than controls for roughly five TRBV segments, among them TRBV5-6, TRBV5-1 and TRBV20-1. Strong co-clustering of samples prepared in the same batch was shown by direct clustering with F measure, prompting a batch-effect correction. Compared with controls, multiple sclerosis patients had significantly lower normalized Chao1 diversity, a finding suggesting substantial peripheral T-cell clonal expansion. The control group was slightly older than the multiple sclerosis patient group.

Library prep was done by PCR. Sequenced using an Illumina HiSeq 2500. To reduce PCR and sequencing biases, unique molecular identifiers were incorporated into the TCR beta cDNA libraries. Per 1 to 10 million input T cells, roughly 500,000 cDNA molecules were obtained, such that each molecule approximated one T cell. The same protocol used for the earlier healthy control dataset was applied to prepare and sequence the patient libraries. Samples belonging to the same batch were prepared together, multiplexed and sequenced on a shared HiSeq lane. For the original study's pipeline: Raw barcoded reads were processed with MIGEC, discarding single-read molecular identifier groups before consensus assembly and CDR3 extraction. VDJtools was used for post-analysis of the clonotype tables, with diversity normalized by down-sampling every dataset to the smallest sample size. To correct batch-related cross-sample contamination, repertoire overlap clustering matched CDR3 amino acid sequences but not nucleotide sequences. TCRdb itself trimmed the public reads at Q25 with fastp, ran MiXCR and retained productive beta chains. Identical CDR3 protein sequences are pooled into one entry, listed with their most common genes and DNA. V and J calls and clone size were set by TCRdb, not the authors. For this sample there are approximately 770,000 distinct CDR3 sequences; 46% appear just once. Around 4.7% of the sample is held by the ten biggest clonotypes.

To demonstrate the VDJtools post-analysis software, TCR beta repertoires were profiled from the peripheral blood of 10 to 15 young patients with multiple sclerosis. The patients with multiple sclerosis were children and adolescents between about 6 and 17 years of age. Based on the germline V gene (reference sequence), the CDR1 and CDR2 sequences are LGHDT and YNNKEL. V is cut by 4 bases and J by 5 bases, and the space between the germline ends is 20 bases. Spanning cysteine to phenylalanine, the CDR3 consists of 16 amino acids. This entry keeps only the CDR3 DNA: 48 bases, framed from base 1. The chain was built from TRBV3-1 and TRBJ1-2, and perhaps TRBD1 as D gene, on 5 matching bases. The origin of this receptor is a girl aged 5-17 years with multiple sclerosis. The specimen was blood. The nucleotides are TGTGCCAGCAGCCCTACCCTGGGCGGGGCTTTTTATGGCTACACCTTC. The resulting protein is CASSPTLGGAFYGYTF.